The TCR beta chain under discussion was sequenced for a study of CD8+CD57+ T cells in acquired aplastic anemia. For the study at large: Recorded DNA amounts for sorted CD4+ and CD8+ cells had an average of 3.2 ug.

Study-wide points: Patients had twenty-nine CD8+ CDR3 sequences in common with controls (the shared set). Significant differences in CD8+ Simpson's diversity were not observed between patients and controls.

Individuals selected for sequencing had exhibited CD8+CD57+ cell expansion on flow cytometry. Genomic DNA constituted the template upon which TCR beta VDJ and CDR3 profiling was performed. TCRdb re-called the reads with MiXCR, one entry per CDR3 protein. The sample records roughly 500,000 distinct CDR3 sequences, approximately 32% being singletons. This clonotype has ten or more counts. Its antigen is not known. Germline assignment: CDR1 DFQATT and CDR2 SNEGSKA (reference sequence). V was pared by 0 bases and J by 2 bases, with 8 bases between. The CDR3 loop spans 13 amino acids. This rearrangement joins TRBV20-1 to TRBJ2-7; D call uncertain. The sample comprised sorted CD4+, CD8+, or CD8+CD57+ T cells (not recorded which) from PBMCs. This TCR was sampled from a human donor with aplastic anemia. The CDR3 protein is CSARDPGPYEQYF. DNA for the CDR3: TGCAGTGCTAGAGATCCGGGTCCCTACGAGCAGTACTTC.